This TCR beta chain was captured by sequencing in a study of T cell responses to AZD1222 COVID-19 vaccine. General observations from the study: No repertoire was sampled before or during the peak T cell response, only after it. Donors skewed white British and female; clonal diversity was possibly underestimated. Only 5 to 7 individuals given AZD1222 were seropositive at baseline.

Trimming removed 3 bases from V and 3 bases from J, with 3 bases in between. The V gene's germline CDR1 is WSHSY and CDR2 SAAADI. CDR3 length: 12 residues. Regarding this clone: Its antigen is still unknown.

Clones were read by immunoSEQ multiplex PCR, and TCRdb kept only the in-frame ones, dropping some. The sample records roughly 200,000 clones, 91% being singletons. The V call is TRBV10-2, the J call TRBJ1-5; D gene uncertain. Sample: peripheral blood, taken 28 days after the second AZD1222 dose. The sequence came from an adult who received the AZD1222 COVID-19 vaccine. CDR3 in amino acids: CASSEYNQPQHF. CDR3 DNA: TGCGCCAGCAGTGAATACAATCAGCCCCAGCATTTT.